This TCR beta chain derives from a study of CD8 T cells in Susac syndrome. RNA in amounts of about 0.5 to 1 ug was reverse transcribed with random hexamers. In TCRdb, the immunoSEQ multiplex PCR reads were re-called with MiXCR into one record per CDR3 protein. The data show about 240,000 distinct CDR3 sequences, with less than 96% seen just once and about 0.1% held by the top ten. The germline V and J ends were trimmed by 7 bases and 0 bases, with 11 bases remaining between them. There are 15 residues in the CDR3. Germline V CDR1 and CDR2: SGHRS, YFSETQ. Sequencing was done on a sample of CD4+ T cells from PBMCs. The J gene is TRBJ2-6, the V gene TRBV5-1; D is ambiguous. The clonotype was recovered from a human donor with Susac syndrome. CDR3 loop: CASGPDLSGANVLTF. DNA of the CDR3: TGCGCCAGCGGGCCGGACCTCTCTGGGGCCAACGTCCTGACTTTC.